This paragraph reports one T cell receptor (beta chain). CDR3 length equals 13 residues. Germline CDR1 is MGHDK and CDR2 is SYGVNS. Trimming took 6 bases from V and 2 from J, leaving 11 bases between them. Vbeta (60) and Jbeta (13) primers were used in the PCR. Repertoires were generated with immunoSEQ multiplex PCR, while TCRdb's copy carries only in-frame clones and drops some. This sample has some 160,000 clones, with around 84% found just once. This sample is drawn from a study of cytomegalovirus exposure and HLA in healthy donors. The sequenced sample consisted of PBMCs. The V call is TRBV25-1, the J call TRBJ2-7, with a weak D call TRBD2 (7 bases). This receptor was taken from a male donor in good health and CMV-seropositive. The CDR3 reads CASRRGGTYEQYF. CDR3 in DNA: TGTGCCAGCAGAAGGGGGGGAACCTACGAGCAGTACTTC.